This T cell receptor beta chain was sequenced for a study of blood T cell repertoires in COVID-19. Whole-study context: Acute and convalescent COVID-19 samples came from the United States, Italy and Spain. T cells, B-cell-depleted T cells, or PBMCs provided the cDNA or gDNA that served as material.

As for this clone: Other DNA variants within this sample encode the same CDR3.

Source study methods: Reference gene primers were amplified, and this amplification served to estimate nucleated cell counts. Clones were read by immunoSEQ multiplex PCR, and TCRdb kept only the in-frame ones, dropping some. That table supplies the V and J calls and clone size; D and trimming were determined from the DNA. The data show 250,000 or so clones, roughly 83% seen once. Germline CDR1 is MNHEY and CDR2 is SVGAGI. This CDR3 is built from 14 residues. Trimming removed 2 bases from V and 0 bases from J, with 7 bases in between. This chain links TRBV6-5 with TRBJ1-1; D gene unclear. This clonotype originated in a man older than 75 with acute or convalescent COVID-19. The sample taken for sequencing was peripheral blood. The CDR3 sequence is CASSYTDMNTEAFF. The CDR3 bases are TGTGCCAGCAGTTACACAGACATGAACACTGAAGCTTTCTTT.